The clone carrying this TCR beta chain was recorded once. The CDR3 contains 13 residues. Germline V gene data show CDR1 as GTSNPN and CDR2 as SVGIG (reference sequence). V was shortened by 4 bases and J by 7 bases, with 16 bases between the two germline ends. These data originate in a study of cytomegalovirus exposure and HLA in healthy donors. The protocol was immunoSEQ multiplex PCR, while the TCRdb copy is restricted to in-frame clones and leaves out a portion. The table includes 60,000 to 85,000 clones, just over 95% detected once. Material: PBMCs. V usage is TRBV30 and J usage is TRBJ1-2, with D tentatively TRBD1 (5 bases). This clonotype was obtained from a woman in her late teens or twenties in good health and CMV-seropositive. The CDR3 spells CAWKSQGFSGYTF. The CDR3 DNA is TGTGCCTGGAAATCTCAGGGCTTCTCTGGCTACACCTTC.